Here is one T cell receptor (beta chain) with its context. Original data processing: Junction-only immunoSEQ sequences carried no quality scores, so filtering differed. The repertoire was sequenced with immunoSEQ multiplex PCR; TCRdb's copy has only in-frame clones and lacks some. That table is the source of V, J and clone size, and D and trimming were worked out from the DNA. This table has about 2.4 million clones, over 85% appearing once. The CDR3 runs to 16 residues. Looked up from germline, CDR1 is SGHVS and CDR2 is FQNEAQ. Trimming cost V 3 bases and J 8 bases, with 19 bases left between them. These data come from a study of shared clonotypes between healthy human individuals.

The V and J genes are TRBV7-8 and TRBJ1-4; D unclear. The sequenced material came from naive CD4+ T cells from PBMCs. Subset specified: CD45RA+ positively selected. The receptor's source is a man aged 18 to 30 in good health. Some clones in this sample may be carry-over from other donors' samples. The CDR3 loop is CASSLGRVRWQEKLFF. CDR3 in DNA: TGTGCCAGCAGCTTGGGGAGGGTCAGATGGCAGGAAAAACTGTTTTTT.